The entry that follows covers one TCR beta chain sequence. Germline loops: CDR1 LNHNV, CDR2 YYDKDF (reference sequence). This CDR3 has 15 amino acids. V lost 5 bases, J lost 3 bases, and 16 bases lay in between. Measured with immunoSEQ multiplex PCR; TCRdb has only the in-frame clones, and not every one. Among 100,000 to 150,000 clones, roughly 84% were seen once, and the ten largest hold about 8.7%. The sample belongs to a study of control samples from healthy donors and cancer patients. The TCR sequence derives from a man in his forties in good health. The genes are TRBV15 and TRBJ1-1; D is uncertain. The sequenced sample was blood. The CDR3 here is CATSSITGIYTEAFF. Here the CDR3 DNA reads TGTGCCACCAGCTCCATAACGGGAATCTACACTGAAGCTTTCTTT.